These 24 T cell receptor beta chains were all obtained from the same sample, sequenced in a study of CD8 T cells in ankylosing spondylitis. The study's findings and limits: A TCR beta motif of eight highly homologous variants appeared characteristic of ankylosing spondylitis blood.

No antigen is known for these receptors. TCRdb processed the 5' RACE reads anew with MiXCR; each CDR3 protein has one entry. The sample yields some 450,000 distinct CDR3 sequences, 17% seen once. Input material: blood, either unsorted or a sorted T cell fraction (not recorded which). These receptors were obtained from a male donor with ankylosing spondylitis.

This clonotype has more than one count but fewer than ten. The CDR3 is CASSSHGQSSGNTIYF. Written as DNA, the CDR3 is TGTGCCAGCAGCTCCCACGGACAGAGCTCTGGAAACACCATATATTTT. This sequence joins TRBV3-1 and TRBJ1-3; TRBD1 might be the D (6 bases). The CDR3 covers 16 residues. Germline V lookup: CDR1 LGHDT, CDR2 YNNKEL (reference sequence). V gave up 5 bases and J gave up 0 bases, with 14 bases separating them.

This clonotype appeared many times. CDR3 protein: CASSLMGGTEAFF. DNA of the CDR3: TGTGCCAGCAGTTTAATGGGGGGTACTGAAGCTTTCTTT. The chain combines TRBV12-3 or TRBV12-4 with TRBJ1-1; tentative D call: TRBD1 (5 bases). Trimming pared 2 bases from V and 5 bases from J, leaving 9 bases between. The CDR3 loop spans 13 amino acids.

The chain links TRBV20-1 to TRBJ2-6; D call uncertain. The CDR3 is made up of 16 amino acids. The V end lost 3 bases, the J end lost 0 bases, and 12 bases lay between the germline ends. Germline values: CDR1 DFQATT, CDR2 SNEGSKA (reference sequence). The CDR3 loop is CSARAVGRSGANVLTF. DNA for the CDR3: TGCAGTGCTAGGGCGGTTGGTCGCTCTGGGGCCAACGTCCTGACTTTC.

This clonotype has a handful of counts. This sequence joins TRBV9 and TRBJ2-1; TRBD1 agrees at 10 bases. This CDR3 region has 17 residues. The V segment lost 4 bases and the J segment 7 bases; nucleotides outside the gene matches: 14. The germline gives CDR1 SGDLS, CDR2 YYNGEE. CDR3 in amino acids: CASSPRPPGQGRNEQFF. DNA for the CDR3: TGTGCCAGCAGCCCCCGCCCCCCGGGACAGGGGAGGAATGAGCAGTTCTTC.

The chain uses TRBV20-1 and TRBJ2-1; D call uncertain. The CDR3 contains 11 residues. Germline CDR1 and CDR2: DFQATT and SNEGSKA (reference sequence). V was pared by 4 bases and J by 10 bases, with 11 bases between. The CDR3, as DNA: TGCAGTGCTACGCAAAAAAAGGAGCAGTTCTTC. It encodes CSATQKKEQFF.

This clonotype was detected only a few times. V usage is TRBV4-2 and J usage is TRBJ2-3; TRBD2 matches at 8 bases. Germline-derived CDR1 and CDR2 are LGHNA and YNFKEQ. CDR3 length equals 17 residues. The J segment lost 1 base and the V segment lost 4 bases, leaving 10 bases of the junction unmatched. The CDR3 coding sequence is TGTGCCAGCAGCCTGCTTGGCGGGGGGCCCCGCACAGATACGCAGTATTTT. Its translation is CASSLLGGGPRTDTQYF.

Turning to this clonotype: The junction and the germline gene differ at one end; a read error may be behind it. The chain is built from TRBV28 and TRBJ2-5, with 7 positions matching TRBD1. In germline, CDR1 is MDHEN, CDR2 SYDVKM. The CDR3 extends over 15 amino acids. The CDR3 is CASRIPGTDQGTQYF. The CDR3 DNA reads as TGTGCCAGCAGAATTCCCGGGACAGATCAAGGGACCCAGTACTTC.

J is TRBJ2-5 and V is TRBV6-5; D gene unclear. CDR3 length: 14 amino acids. Between the trimmed V and J ends, which lost 2 bases and 5 bases, there was a span of 12 bases. The V gene's germline CDR1 is MNHEY and CDR2 SVGAGI. The CDR3 protein is CASSYGATFETQYF. The CDR3 DNA reads as TGTGCCAGCAGTTACGGAGCGACCTTCGAGACCCAGTACTTC.

The V and J genes are TRBV12-3 or TRBV12-4 and TRBJ2-5, with D possibly being TRBD2 (5 bases). The CDR3 is made up of 15 amino acids. Trimming took 5 bases from V and 2 from J, leaving 15 bases between them. CDR3 loop: CASSQTGIKQETQYF. In DNA, the CDR3 is TGTGCCAGCAGTCAAACCGGGATTAAACAAGAGACCCAGTACTTC.

The rearrangement uses TRBV12-3 or TRBV12-4 and TRBJ2-5; D is unresolved. This CDR3 comprises 14 residues. Trimming removed 5 bases at V and 4 bases at J, with 14 bases between. The CDR3 coding sequence is TGTGCCAGCAGTCCCCGAACGACGGGAGAGACCCAGTACTTC. It is translated as CASSPRTTGETQYF.

This clonotype occurred a few times. V gene TRBV4-2 combines with J gene TRBJ1-5; D perhaps matches TRBD1 (5 bases). V was pared by 0 bases and J by 5 bases, with 11 bases between. Germline V gene data show CDR1 as LGHNA and CDR2 as YNFKEQ. This CDR3 is 15 amino acids long. For the CDR3, the DNA is TGTGCCAGCAGCCAAGACCCAGGAGGGGATCAGCCCCAGCATTTT. It translates to CASSQDPGGDQPQHF.

This clonotype showed up just a few times. This chain links TRBV28 with TRBJ2-6; D may correspond to TRBD1 or TRBD2 (7 bases each). Trimming cost V 6 bases and J 3 bases, with 12 bases left between them. CDR1 is MDHEN, CDR2 SYDVKM, per germline. The CDR3 covers 15 residues. This CDR3 is CASRGGGSGANVLTF. CDR3 nucleotide sequence: TGTGCCAGCAGGGGAGGGGGCAGTGGGGCCAACGTCCTGACTTTC.

The rearrangement uses TRBV7-2 and TRBJ2-2; D is undetermined. The CDR3 contains 13 residues. Per the germline V gene, CDR1 is SGHTA and CDR2 is FQGNSA. The V end was cut by 8 bases, the J end by 2 bases, with 9 bases between. The CDR3 nucleotides read TGTGCCAGCCACCTCGTAAACACCGGGGAGCTGTTTTTT. Translating gives CASHLVNTGELFF.

This clonotype was found a few times. V gene TRBV7-9 combines with J gene TRBJ1-2; D not resolved. V was shortened by 4 bases and J by 3 bases, with 18 bases between the two germline ends. The CDR3 runs to 16 residues. Germline V gene data show CDR1 as SEHNR and CDR2 as FQNEAQ (reference sequence). DNA for the CDR3: TGTGCCAGCAGCTCCTGGACGGGTGGGCATCACTATGGCTACACCTTC. Amino acids: CASSSWTGGHHYGYTF.

This clonotype was seen only a few times. The V call is TRBV4-1, the J call TRBJ2-5; TRBD1 aligns across 12 bases. Unmatched junction bases numbered 21, after V lost 5 bases and J lost 5 bases. In germline, CDR1 is MGHRA, CDR2 YSYEKL. CDR3 length: 20 amino acids. CDR3 loop: CASSTLGGQGAFFARETQYF. CDR3 DNA: TGCGCCAGCAGCACCCTAGGGGGACAGGGGGCGTTTTTTGCGCGGGAGACCCAGTACTTC.

The chain combines TRBV12-3 or TRBV12-4 with TRBJ1-3; no clear D. This CDR3 contains 14 residues. Trimming took 6 bases from V and 1 from J, leaving 10 bases between them. CDR3 amino acids: CASSLQFSGNTIYF. The DNA for the CDR3 is TGTGCCAGCAGCCTACAATTTTCTGGAAACACCATATATTTT.

This chain links TRBV4-3 with TRBJ1-4; 10 positions agree with TRBD1. The V and J ends lost 1 base and 3 bases, in that order; junction bases with no gene match: 8. CDR3 length equals 18 residues. Germline CDR1 and CDR2: LGHNA and YSLEER. The CDR3 DNA sequence: TGCGCCAGCAGCCAAGCTAGACAGGGGGCAAGGCCTAATGAAAAACTGTTTTTT. This translates into CASSQARQGARPNEKLFF.

This clonotype has only a few counts. V and J are TRBV6-2 or TRBV6-3 and TRBJ2-7, with 10 bases that match TRBD2. J lost 3 bases, V lost 7 bases, and 9 bases had no gene match. The germline gives CDR1 MNHEY, CDR2 SVGEGT. The CDR3 loop spans 15 amino acids. The CDR3 DNA sequence: TGTGCCAGCACCCGACGGACTAGCGGCATCTACGAGCAGTACTTC. Translation gives CASTRRTSGIYEQYF.

This clonotype has only a few counts. The V and J genes are TRBV4-1 and TRBJ1-1; D gene ambiguous. Trimming shortened V by 1 base and J by 5 bases, and 8 bases separated the two germline ends. Germline CDR1 and CDR2: MGHRA and YSYEKL. This CDR3 has 13 amino acids. The CDR3 spells CASSQARETEAFF. CDR3 sequence (DNA): TGCGCCAGCAGCCAAGCCCGGGAGACTGAAGCTTTCTTT.

The V gene is TRBV25-1, the J gene TRBJ1-1, with 7 nucleotides matching TRBD1. Germline assignment: CDR1 MGHDK and CDR2 SYGVNS. CDR3 size: 16 residues. Trimming at V came to 4 bases and at J to 0 bases, leaving 8 bases not matched to a gene. CDR3 bases: TGTGCCAGCAGTGTCCTAGCCGGGACAGTGAACACTGAAGCTTTCTTT. This sequence encodes CASSVLAGTVNTEAFF.

This clonotype was counted between two and nine times. The chain recombines TRBV28 with TRBJ2-1; D call uncertain. In germline, CDR1 is MDHEN, CDR2 SYDVKM. The CDR3 runs 12 residues. V lost 9 bases to trimming and J lost 0 bases, with 6 bases between them. The CDR3 region is CASQSSYNEQFF. The CDR3 DNA follows: TGTGCCAGTCAGAGCTCCTACAATGAGCAGTTCTTC.

The chain uses TRBV9 and TRBJ2-3; the match to TRBD2 covers 10 bases. V dropped 0 bases and J dropped 5; count of bases not matched to a gene: 6. This CDR3 has 16 amino acids. From germline, CDR1 is SGDLS and CDR2 YYNGEE. The chain's CDR3 is CASSVGAGGQKDTQYF. In DNA form, the CDR3 reads TGTGCCAGCAGCGTAGGAGCGGGGGGGCAAAAAGATACGCAGTATTTT.

Many counts were recorded for this clonotype. The chain couples TRBV9 to TRBJ1-2; 7 nucleotides align to TRBD1. Trimming cost V 3 bases and J 3 bases; bases outside gene matches: 8. Germline lookup yields CDR1 SGDLS and CDR2 YYNGEE. This CDR3 is built from 15 residues. CDR3 residues: CASSERDRVDYGYTF. CDR3 bases: TGTGCCAGCAGCGAAAGAGACAGGGTAGACTATGGCTACACCTTC.

There are a few counts of this clonotype. The V gene is TRBV5-1, the J gene TRBJ1-6, with D unclear. The CDR3 is 14 residues long. From germline, CDR1 is SGHRS and CDR2 YFSETQ. V was clipped by 4 bases and J by 7 bases, with 12 bases between them. CDR3 protein: CASSPSGLNSPLHF. CDR3 in DNA: TGCGCCAGCAGCCCCTCCGGACTCAATTCACCCCTCCACTTT.